This is a list of T cell receptor beta chains from one sample in a study of Graves' ophthalmopathy and Graves' hyperthyroidism. TCRdb re-derived calls from the multiplex PCR reads in MiXCR, one entry per CDR3 protein. In the table there are over a million distinct CDR3 sequences, about two fifths of which are singletons. Sequencing used peripheral blood or thyroid tissue (not recorded which). These receptors originate from an adult man with Graves' hyperthyroidism. Both conserved end residues are part of each CDR3. The D gene is left open where the match is weak. The size of a clone is reported for some rows only, either as once, few or many, or as a class for expanded clones.

TRBJ1-2,TRBV15,many,.,CATGEGGTSGGYTF,TGTGCCACCGGGGAGGGAGGAACTTCGGGGGGCTACACCTTC
TRBJ2-6,TRBV12-3/TRBV12-4,.,.,CASSLAVLGTGANVLTF,TGTGCCAGCAGTTTAGCGGTTCTAGGGACTGGGGCCAACGTCCTGACTTTC
TRBJ2-7,TRBV29-1,many,TRBD1,CSVEQGALPYEQYF,TGCAGCGTTGAACAGGGGGCTCTCCCCTACGAGCAGTACTTC
TRBJ1-2,TRBV25-1,.,.,CASSEWDPGTEGIGYTF,TGTGCCAGCAGTGAATGGGACCCTGGGACGGAGGGCATCGGCTACACCTTC
TRBJ2-2,TRBV10-3,many,.,CAARRLDDAGELFF,TGTGCCGCCCGGAGACTAGACGACGCCGGGGAGCTGTTTTTT
TRBJ2-7,TRBV6-1,.,.,CASRDWDYEQYF,TGTGCCAGCAGGGATTGGGACTACGAGCAGTACTTC
TRBJ2-3,TRBV29-1,.,.,CSVVGLPDTQYF,TGCAGCGTTGTAGGACTCCCAGATACGCAGTATTTT
TRBJ2-7,TRBV20-1,once,.,CSARGGGHEQYF,TGCAGTGCTAGGGGGGGGGGCCACGAGCAGTACTTC
TRBJ1-6,TRBV10-3,many,TRBD1,CAISDWTGNSPLHF,TGTGCCATCAGTGATTGGACAGGGAATTCACCCCTCCACTTT
TRBJ2-7,TRBV4-3,many,.,CASSQELRAYEQYF,TGCGCCAGCAGCCAAGAACTCCGGGCCTACGAGCAGTACTTC
TRBJ2-7,TRBV5-4,few,.,CASSRASYEQYF,TGTGCCAGCTCGAGGGCCTCCTACGAGCAGTACTTC
TRBJ1-2,TRBV5-5,few,.,CASSLAEFYGYTF,TGTGCCAGCAGCTTGGCCGAGTTCTATGGCTACACCTTC
TRBJ2-5,TRBV7-2,.,TRBD2,CASSLRPGGRPETQYF,TGTGCCAGCAGCCTCAGGCCGGGGGGGCGCCCAGAGACCCAGTACTTC
TRBJ1-1,TRBV10-3,.,.,CAISESGSSTEAFF,TGTGCCATCAGTGAGTCAGGGAGCAGCACTGAAGCTTTCTTT